The 27 T cell receptor beta chains in this list originate from one sample, sequenced in a study of T cells in Graves' hyperthyroidism and ophthalmopathy. TCR beta CDR3 regions were amplified from RNA. The study used the HTBI primer set for a first-round RT-PCR of the TCR CDR3. TCRdb re-called the multiplex PCR reads with MiXCR, one entry per CDR3 protein. The sample carries a few hundred thousand distinct CDR3 sequences, roughly 14% recorded once. Sequencing used blood. The receptor set was obtained from a young woman with Graves' hyperthyroidism that later progressed to Graves' ophthalmopathy.

This rearrangement joins TRBV28 to TRBJ1-5; perhaps TRBD1 as D (6 bases). Trimming left V 8 bases short and J 3 bases short, with 14 bases between. The CDR3 has 14 amino acids. Germline CDR1 is MDHEN and CDR2 is SYDVKM. The CDR3 protein is CASWGRRNNQPQHF. CDR3 DNA: TGTGCCAGCTGGGGGCGTAGAAACAATCAGCCCCAGCATTTT. Using reference TRBV28 and TRBJ1-5 for the parts outside the CDR3, the full variable domain is DVKVTQSSRYLVKRTGEKVFLECVQDMDHENMFWYRQDPGLGLRLIYFSYDVKMKEKGDIPEGYSVSREKKERFSLILESASTNQTSMYLCASWGRRNNQPQHFGDGTRLSIL.

Many counts were recorded for this clonotype. The V call is TRBV7-8, the J call TRBJ1-2; no clear D gene. V was cut by 5 bases and J by 0 bases, with 7 bases left in between. The germline CDR1 and CDR2 sequences are SGHVS and FQNEAQ. This CDR3 region has 13 residues. Here the CDR3 reads CASSPDANYGYTF. The CDR3 DNA reads as TGTGCCAGCAGCCCCGATGCTAACTATGGCTACACCTTC.

This clonotype was seen only a few times. V is TRBV3-1 and J is TRBJ2-7; TRBD1 agrees at 7 bases. The CDR3 is 14 residues long. Trimming took 6 bases from V and 7 from J; bases not matched to a gene: 12. The germline gives CDR1 LGHDT, CDR2 YNNKEL (reference sequence). The CDR3 nucleotides read TGTGCCAGCAGTGACACAGGGGTAAGGGATGAGCAGTACTTC. Its protein is CASSDTGVRDEQYF.

This clonotype was counted many times. The rearrangement joins TRBV28 to TRBJ1-2, with no clear D. This CDR3 is 14 amino acids long. CDR1 is MDHEN, CDR2 SYDVKM, per germline. V lost 8 bases and J 4 bases, leaving 17 bases between the germline ends. CDR3 in DNA: TGTGCCAGCGCGGTCCCTTCGGTCTCCTATGGCTACACCTTC. Protein sequence: CASAVPSVSYGYTF.

This clonotype was picked up many times. The gene calls are TRBV2 and TRBJ1-2; no firm D call. Germline-derived CDR1 and CDR2 are SNHLY and FYNNEI. V shed 1 base and J shed 7 bases, with 13 bases lying between them. The CDR3 is 14 amino acids. The CDR3 DNA is TGTGCCAGCAGTGAAGTTCGGACCTCTGGTGGCTACACCTTC. Protein product: CASSEVRTSGGYTF. Combining the CDR3 with reference TRBV2 and TRBJ1-2 gives the whole variable domain EPEVTQTPSHQVTQMGQEVILRCVPISNHLYFYWYRQILGQKVEFLVSFYNNEISEKSEIFDDQFSVERPDGSNFTLKIRSTKLEDSAMYFCASSEVRTSGGYTFGSGTRLTVV.

This clonotype was seen only a few times. The chain uses TRBV27 and TRBJ1-6, with 9 bases aligning to TRBD1. CDR1 is MNHEY, CDR2 SMNVEV, per germline (reference sequence). The junction had 8 bases not matched to a gene; V was cut back by 7 bases and J by 7 bases. CDR3 length: 15 amino acids. For the CDR3, the DNA is TGTGCCAGCACGTGGACAGGGGAGAGGAATTCACCCCTCCACTTT. Translating it yields CASTWTGERNSPLHF.

Here the CDR3 reads CAISVSRGGLYGYTF. The CDR3 DNA reads as TGTGCCATCAGTGTTAGTAGGGGAGGTTTGTATGGCTACACCTTC. The gene calls are TRBV10-3 and TRBJ1-2, with D maybe TRBD1 (5 bases). Trimming left V 4 bases short and J 5 bases short, with 17 bases between. The CDR3 totals 15 residues. Germline CDR1 reads ENHRY; CDR2 reads SYGVKD.

V and J are TRBV6-5 and TRBJ2-2, with 10 bases matching TRBD1. CDR3 size: 17 residues. From germline, CDR1 is MNHEY and CDR2 SVGAGI. The V segment lost 1 base and the J segment 3 bases; nucleotides outside the gene matches: 5. As DNA, the CDR3 is TGTGCCAGCAGTTACTGGGGACAGGGGATGGACACCGGGGAGCTGTTTTTT. Protein product: CASSYWGQGMDTGELFF.

The chain is built from TRBV20-1 and TRBJ2-7, with 11 nucleotides matching TRBD2. Germline-derived CDR1 and CDR2 are DFQATT and SNEGSKA (reference sequence). CDR3 length: 16 amino acids. V lost 3 bases to trimming and J lost 4 bases; unmatched junction nucleotides: 11. CDR3 bases: TGCAGTGCTAGTTTGGGTTTAGCGGGAGGGAAATACGAGCAGTACTTC. This translates into CSASLGLAGGKYEQYF.

There are many counts of this clonotype. The chain recombines TRBV27 with TRBJ2-7, with D maybe TRBD2 (6 bases). The V end lost 2 bases, the J end lost 2 bases, and 13 bases lay between the germline ends. This CDR3 spans 15 amino acids. Germline V CDR1 and CDR2: MNHEY, SMNVEV (reference sequence). The CDR3 region is CASSLAGTPTYEQYF. CDR3 DNA sequence: TGTGCCAGCAGTTTAGCAGGGACTCCTACCTACGAGCAGTACTTC.

In regard to this clonotype: Since a much larger clone is just one base distant, this may be a read error. V gene TRBV12-3 or TRBV12-4 combines with J gene TRBJ2-7; 7 nucleotides agree with TRBD1. The V and J ends lost 6 bases and 2 bases, in that order; junction bases with no gene match: 4. The length of the CDR3 is 13 residues. The CDR3 coding sequence is TGTGCCAGCAGCGATGACAGGGCCTACGAGCAGTACTTC. Translation: CASSDDRAYEQYF.

This clonotype was seen repeatedly, ten times or more. The CDR3 coding sequence is TGTGCCAGCAGTTATGGACGCCAAGATTTCTACGAGCAGTACTTC. This translates into CASSYGRQDFYEQYF. The genes are TRBV6-2 or TRBV6-3 and TRBJ2-7, with D hard to call. Germline CDR1 MNHEY, CDR2 SVGEGT. CDR3 length: 15 residues. V shed 3 bases and J shed 3 bases, with 15 bases lying between them.

This clonotype was seen at least ten times. The genes are TRBV6-2 or TRBV6-3 and TRBJ2-1; TRBD2 matches 10 bases. The CDR3 is 15 amino acids. Germline assignment: CDR1 MNHEY and CDR2 SVGEGT. Trimming at V came to 4 bases and at J to 6 bases, leaving 6 bases not matched to a gene. This CDR3 is CASSWSSGSFNEQFF. The CDR3 nucleotides read TGTGCCAGCAGTTGGTCTAGCGGGAGCTTCAATGAGCAGTTCTTC.

This clonotype was detected many times. This chain connects TRBV6-1 to TRBJ2-1; TRBD2 agrees at 11 bases. V lost 3 bases, J lost 6 bases, and 4 bases stayed unmatched. The CDR3 has 15 amino acids. In germline, CDR1 is MNHNS, CDR2 SASEGT. The CDR3 DNA is TGTGCCAGCAGTGACGAGACTAGCGGGGCCAATGAGCAGTTCTTC. This sequence encodes CASSDETSGANEQFF.

In this sample, this clonotype turned up many times. V and J are TRBV2 and TRBJ1-1; 7 bases map to TRBD1. The germline CDR1 and CDR2 sequences are SNHLY and FYNNEI. V lost 5 bases, J lost 1 base, and 7 bases stayed unmatched. This CDR3 has 15 amino acids. The CDR3 loop is CASSSTGDGNTEAFF. In DNA, the CDR3 is TGTGCCAGCAGTTCTACAGGGGACGGGAACACTGAAGCTTTCTTT.

This clonotype was counted many times. This chain uses TRBV10-3 with TRBJ2-3; TRBD1 matches at 7 bases. V shed 0 bases and J 2 bases; nucleotides not matched to a gene: 5. The CDR3 sequence is 16 residues long. The germline gives CDR1 ENHRY, CDR2 SYGVKD. The CDR3 DNA follows: TGTGCCATCAGTGAGTCTAGGACAGGAAACACAGATACGCAGTATTTT. Translation gives CAISESRTGNTDTQYF.

This clonotype has ten or more counts. The chain employs TRBV30 and TRBJ2-7; 7 bases line up with TRBD2. J was trimmed by 2 bases and V by 2 bases; bases with no gene match: 0. Germline V gene sequence: CDR1 GTSNPN, CDR2 SVGIG (reference sequence). This CDR3 spans 12 amino acids. Written as DNA, the CDR3 is TGTGCCTGGAGTCGGGAGGCCTACGAGCAGTACTTC. Its protein is CAWSREAYEQYF.

The chain recombines TRBV28 with TRBJ2-2; D unclear. From germline, CDR1 is MDHEN and CDR2 SYDVKM. V was clipped by 5 bases and J by 1 base, with 11 bases between them. This CDR3 is built from 15 residues. The DNA of the CDR3 is TGTGCCAGCAGTGCCGACCGAAGGAACACCGGGGAGCTGTTTTTT. Its protein product is CASSADRRNTGELFF.

This clonotype showed up many times. The CDR3 coding sequence is TGTGCCAGCAGCTTATTGCTGGGGGCCGATACGCAGTATTTT. It is translated as CASSLLLGADTQYF. The J gene is TRBJ2-3, the V gene TRBV11-2, with D maybe TRBD1 (6 bases). This CDR3 region has 14 residues. Germline V gives CDR1 SGHAT, CDR2 FQNNGV. Trimming took off 2 bases at V and 6 bases at J, with 12 bases between the two ends.

This clonotype was found many times. The gene calls are TRBV28 and TRBJ1-1; 8 bases match TRBD1. The germline V gene encodes CDR1 MDHEN and CDR2 SYDVKM. This CDR3 comprises 14 residues. J gave up 3 bases and V 5 bases, and 5 bases lay outside the gene matches. The CDR3 nucleotides are TGTGCCAGCAGTGGACAGGGTAGGTACACTGAAGCTTTCTTT. It codes for CASSGQGRYTEAFF.

Comment on this clonotype: This sequence may be a read error, since a much larger clone differs from it by one base. The CDR3 DNA is TGTGCCAGCTCACCACGGGACAGGCCCTGGGAGCAGTGCTTC. It encodes CASSPRDRPWEQCF. The chain couples TRBV18 to TRBJ2-1, with 8 bases aligning to TRBD1. This CDR3 has 14 amino acids. CDR1 KGHSH and CDR2 LQKENI come from the germline V gene.

This clonotype was observed many times. This chain links TRBV11-2 with TRBJ2-3; 13 nucleotides match TRBD2. Trimming at V came to 5 bases and at J to 3 bases, leaving 29 bases not matched to a gene. In germline, CDR1 is SGHAT, CDR2 FQNNGV. The length of the CDR3 is 24 residues. CDR3 in amino acids: CASSLRHSLTTSGRKRGKTDTQYF. CDR3 bases: TGTGCCAGCAGCCTACGGCACAGTTTGACGACTAGCGGGAGGAAGAGGGGAAAAACAGATACGCAGTATTTT.

This clonotype appeared many times. V and J are TRBV3-1 and TRBJ2-5; D remains ambiguous. V dropped 3 bases and J dropped 5 bases, with 13 bases sitting between them. Germline CDR1 reads LGHDT; CDR2 reads YNNKEL (reference sequence). This CDR3 contains 14 residues. The CDR3 nucleotides are TGTGCCAGCAGCCAGGGTATATTTAGTGAGACCCAGTACTTC. Its protein is CASSQGIFSETQYF.

This clonotype was picked up many times. The V call is TRBV6-1, the J call TRBJ2-1; D ambiguous. The CDR3 extends over 14 amino acids. Germline V gene data show CDR1 as MNHNS and CDR2 as SASEGT. Trimming took off 6 bases at V and 9 bases at J, with 18 bases between the two ends. For the CDR3, the DNA is TGTGCCAGCAGGAACCTGCTAGTCGGCGGTGAGCAGTTCTTC. Protein sequence: CASRNLLVGGEQFF.

A note on this clonotype: This may arise from a read error, as a much more abundant clone is one base away. This CDR3 is CASSLETGGSYEQYF. CDR3 coding DNA: TGTGCCAGCAGTTTAGAGACAGGGGGCTCCTACGAGCAGTACTTC. The chain has TRBV27 and TRBJ2-7; 9 bases align to TRBD1. The CDR3 runs to 15 residues. Germline lookup yields CDR1 MNHEY and CDR2 SMNVEV (reference sequence). V lost 2 bases to trimming and J lost 0 bases; unmatched junction nucleotides: 2.

This clonotype was found many times. The chain is built from TRBV20-1 and TRBJ2-7; D is undetermined. V lost 3 bases to trimming and J lost 4 bases, with 16 bases between them. Germline V gives CDR1 DFQATT, CDR2 SNEGSKA (reference sequence). The CDR3 loop spans 14 amino acids. CDR3 coding DNA: TGCAGTGCTAGTTCTACCCGAGTGGCGTACGAGCAGTACTTC. This codes for CSASSTRVAYEQYF.

This clonotype has ten or more counts. CDR3 sequence: CASSLSPGQGALRPQYF. The DNA for the CDR3 is TGTGCCAGCAGTTTATCACCGGGACAGGGGGCTCTTCGGCCGCAGTATTTT. This chain links TRBV27 with TRBJ2-3; 12 bases line up with TRBD1. V lost 0 bases and J lost 10; bases outside the gene matches: 11. There are 17 residues in the CDR3. Per the germline V gene, CDR1 is MNHEY and CDR2 is SMNVEV (reference sequence).